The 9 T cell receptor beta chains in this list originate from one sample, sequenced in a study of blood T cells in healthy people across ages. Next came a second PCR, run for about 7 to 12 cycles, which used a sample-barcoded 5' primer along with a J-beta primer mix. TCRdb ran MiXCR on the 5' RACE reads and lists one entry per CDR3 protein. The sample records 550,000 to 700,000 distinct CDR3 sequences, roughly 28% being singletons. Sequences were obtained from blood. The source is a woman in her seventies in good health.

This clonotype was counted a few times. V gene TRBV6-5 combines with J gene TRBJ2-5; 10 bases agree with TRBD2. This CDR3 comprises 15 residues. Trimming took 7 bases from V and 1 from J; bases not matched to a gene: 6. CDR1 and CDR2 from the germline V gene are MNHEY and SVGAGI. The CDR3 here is CASKGLAGAQETQYF. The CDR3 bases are TGTGCCAGCAAAGGGCTAGCGGGGGCCCAAGAGACCCAGTACTTC.

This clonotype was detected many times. CDR3 bases: TGTGCCAGCAGATCTAGGATAAATCAGCCCCAGCATTTT. It specifies CASRSRINQPQHF. V usage is TRBV21-1 and J usage is TRBJ1-5. TRBV21-1 counts as a pseudogene. The CDR3 is 13 residues long.

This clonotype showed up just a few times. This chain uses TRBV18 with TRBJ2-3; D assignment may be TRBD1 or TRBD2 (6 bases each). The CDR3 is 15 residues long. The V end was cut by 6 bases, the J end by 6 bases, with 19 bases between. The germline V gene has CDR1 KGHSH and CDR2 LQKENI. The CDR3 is CASSPSGARSDTQYF. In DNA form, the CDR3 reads TGTGCCAGCTCCCCGTCGGGGGCGCGGTCGGATACGCAGTATTTT.

The CDR3 sequence: CASSLAGLGTNEKLFF. The CDR3 coding sequence is TGTGCCAGCAGCTTGGCGGGGTTGGGGACTAATGAAAAACTGTTTTTT. The rearrangement links TRBV5-6 to TRBJ1-4, with no clear D. The ends were cut back, 0 bases at V and 2 bases at J, with 11 bases in the middle. This CDR3 contains 16 residues. CDR1 is SGHDT, CDR2 YYEEEE, per germline.

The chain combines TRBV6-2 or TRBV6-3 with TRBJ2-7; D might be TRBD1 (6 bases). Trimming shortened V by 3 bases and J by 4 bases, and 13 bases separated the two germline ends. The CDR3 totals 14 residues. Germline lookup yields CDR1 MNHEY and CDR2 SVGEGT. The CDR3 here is CASSYSRGTYEQYF. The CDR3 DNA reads TGTGCCAGCAGTTATAGCAGGGGTACGTACGAGCAGTACTTC.

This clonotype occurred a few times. This CDR3 reads CSAIGDRGGPGELFF. CDR3 coding DNA: TGCAGTGCTATCGGGGACAGGGGAGGGCCCGGGGAGCTGTTTTTT. V usage is TRBV20-1 and J usage is TRBJ2-2, with 10 bases matching TRBD1. Losses at the gene ends were 4 bases for V and 6 bases for J; bases not matched to a gene: 8. This CDR3 has 15 amino acids. Germline CDR1 and CDR2: DFQATT and SNEGSKA (reference sequence).

The CDR3 region is CASSLRTNQETQYF. CDR3 DNA sequence: TGTGCCAGCAGCTTGAGGACTAATCAAGAGACCCAGTACTTC. V gene TRBV7-9 combines with J gene TRBJ2-1; TRBD2 is a possible D gene (6 bases). The J call may not be correct, given that the DNA end is closer to TRBJ2-5. Germline lookup yields CDR1 SEHNR and CDR2 FQNEAQ (reference sequence). This CDR3 comprises 14 residues.

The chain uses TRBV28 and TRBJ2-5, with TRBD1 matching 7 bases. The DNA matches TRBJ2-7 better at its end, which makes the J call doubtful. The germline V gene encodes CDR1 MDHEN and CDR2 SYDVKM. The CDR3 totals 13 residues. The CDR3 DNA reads TGTGCCAGCAGTCCGGGACAGTCCCTCGAGCAGTACTTC. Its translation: CASSPGQSLEQYF.

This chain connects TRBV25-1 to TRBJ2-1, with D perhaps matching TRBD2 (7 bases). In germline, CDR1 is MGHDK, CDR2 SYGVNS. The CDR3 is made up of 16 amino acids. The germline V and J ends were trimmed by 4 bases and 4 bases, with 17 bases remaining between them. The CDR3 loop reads CASSATGGAFYNEQFF. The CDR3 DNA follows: TGTGCCAGCAGTGCTACTGGGGGGGCGTTTTACAATGAGCAGTTCTTC. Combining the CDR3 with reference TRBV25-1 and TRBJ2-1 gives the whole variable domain EADIYQTPRYLVIGTGKKITLECSQTMGHDKMYWYQQDPGMELHLIHYSYGVNSTEKGDLSSESTVSRIRTEHFPLTLESARPSHTSQYLCASSATGGAFYNEQFFGPGTRLTVL.